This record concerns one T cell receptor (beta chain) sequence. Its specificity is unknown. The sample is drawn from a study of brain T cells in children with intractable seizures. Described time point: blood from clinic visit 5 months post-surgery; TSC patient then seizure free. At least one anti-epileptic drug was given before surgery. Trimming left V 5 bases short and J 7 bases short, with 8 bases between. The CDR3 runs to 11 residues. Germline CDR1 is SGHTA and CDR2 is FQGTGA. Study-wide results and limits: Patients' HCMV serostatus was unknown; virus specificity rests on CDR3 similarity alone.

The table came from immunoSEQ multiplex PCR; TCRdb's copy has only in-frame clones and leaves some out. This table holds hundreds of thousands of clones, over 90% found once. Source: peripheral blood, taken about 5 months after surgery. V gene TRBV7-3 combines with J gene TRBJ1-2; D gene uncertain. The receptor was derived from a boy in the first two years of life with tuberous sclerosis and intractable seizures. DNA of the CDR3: TGTGCCAGCAGCGCCGGTCTTGGCTACACCTTC. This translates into CASSAGLGYTF.